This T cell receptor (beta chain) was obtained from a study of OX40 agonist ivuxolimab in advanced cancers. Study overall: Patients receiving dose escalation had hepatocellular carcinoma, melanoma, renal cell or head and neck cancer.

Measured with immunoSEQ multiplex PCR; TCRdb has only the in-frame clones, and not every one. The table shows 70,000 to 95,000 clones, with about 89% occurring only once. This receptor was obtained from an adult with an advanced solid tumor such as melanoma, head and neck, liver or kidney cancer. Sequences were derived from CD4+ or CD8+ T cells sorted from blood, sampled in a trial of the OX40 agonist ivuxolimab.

In DNA form, the CDR3 reads TGTGCCAGCAGCTTAGGGGCGACAGGGGGTGGCGAGCAGTACTTC. As protein: CASSLGATGGGEQYF. The V gene is TRBV11-2, the J gene TRBJ2-7, with TRBD1 matching over 9 bases. The CDR3 sequence is 15 residues long. The ends lost 1 base at V and 6 bases at J; junction bases unmatched: 7. The germline CDR1 and CDR2 sequences are SGHAT and FQNNGV.